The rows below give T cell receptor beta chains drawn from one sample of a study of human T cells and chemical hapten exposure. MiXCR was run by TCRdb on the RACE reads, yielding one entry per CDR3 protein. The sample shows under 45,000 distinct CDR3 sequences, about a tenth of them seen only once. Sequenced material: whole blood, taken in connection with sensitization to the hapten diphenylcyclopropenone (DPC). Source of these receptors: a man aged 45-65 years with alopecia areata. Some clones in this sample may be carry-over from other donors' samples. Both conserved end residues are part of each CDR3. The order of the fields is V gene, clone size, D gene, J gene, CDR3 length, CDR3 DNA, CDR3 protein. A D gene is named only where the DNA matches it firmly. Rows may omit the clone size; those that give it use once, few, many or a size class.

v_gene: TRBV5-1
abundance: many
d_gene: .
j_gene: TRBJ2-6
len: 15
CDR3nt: TGCGCCAGCAGCTCAGGACAACCTGGGGCCAACGTCCTGACTTTC
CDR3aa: CASSSGQPGANVLTF

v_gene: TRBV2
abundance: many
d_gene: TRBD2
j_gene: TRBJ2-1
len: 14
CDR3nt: TGTGCCTCCCTAGCGGGGCCTTCCTACAATGAGCAGTTCTTC
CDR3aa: CASLAGPSYNEQFF

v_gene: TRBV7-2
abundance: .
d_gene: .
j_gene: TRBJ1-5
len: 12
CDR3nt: TGTGCCAGCAGCTTAGCGGCCCAGCCCCAGCATTTT
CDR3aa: CASSLAAQPQHF

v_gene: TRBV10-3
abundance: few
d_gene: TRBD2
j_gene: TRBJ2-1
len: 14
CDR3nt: TGTGCCACGACCCGACTAGCGTATTACAATGAGCAGTTCTTC
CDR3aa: CATTRLAYYNEQFF

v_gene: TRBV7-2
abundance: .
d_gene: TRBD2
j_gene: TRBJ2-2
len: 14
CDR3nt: TGTGCCAGTCCGGCGGGAGAGAACACCGGGGAGCTGTTTTTT
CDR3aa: CASPAGENTGELFF

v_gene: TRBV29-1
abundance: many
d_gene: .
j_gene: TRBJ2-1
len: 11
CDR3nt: TGCAGCGTTTATTCCTACAATGAGCAGTTCTTC
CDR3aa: CSVYSYNEQFF

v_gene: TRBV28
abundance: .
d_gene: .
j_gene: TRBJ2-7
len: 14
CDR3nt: TGTGCCAGCAGTCCGAGCGGGTCCTTAGACGAGCAGTACTTC
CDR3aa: CASSPSGSLDEQYF

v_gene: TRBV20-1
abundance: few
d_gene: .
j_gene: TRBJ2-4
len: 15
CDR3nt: TGCAGTGCTAGAATGGGGAGGGGGAGTAGGAACATTCAGTACTTC
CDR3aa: CSARMGRGSRNIQYF

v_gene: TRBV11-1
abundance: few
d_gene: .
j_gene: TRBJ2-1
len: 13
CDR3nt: TGTGCCAGCAGCCGGTATGGCTTAAAGGAGCAGTTCTTC
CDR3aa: CASSRYGLKEQFF

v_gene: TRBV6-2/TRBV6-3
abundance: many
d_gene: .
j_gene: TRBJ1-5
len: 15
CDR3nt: TGTGCCAGCAGTTACCGGGAGTATAGCAATCAGCCCCAGCATTTT
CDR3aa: CASSYREYSNQPQHF

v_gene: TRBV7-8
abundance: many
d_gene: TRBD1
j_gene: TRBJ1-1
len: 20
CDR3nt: TGTGCCAGCAGCCCTAGTTTTGCATCGGGACAGGGGAAGGGAAACACTGAAGCTTTCTTT
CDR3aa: CASSPSFASGQGKGNTEAFF

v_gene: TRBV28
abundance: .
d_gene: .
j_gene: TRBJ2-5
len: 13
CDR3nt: TGTGCCAGCAGTACCCAGGTACAAGAGACCCAGTACTTC
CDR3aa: CASSTQVQETQYF

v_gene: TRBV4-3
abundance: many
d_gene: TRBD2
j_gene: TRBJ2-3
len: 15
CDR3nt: TGCGCCAGCAGCCAGGACGGGACTAGCGGAGATACGCAGTATTTT
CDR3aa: CASSQDGTSGDTQYF

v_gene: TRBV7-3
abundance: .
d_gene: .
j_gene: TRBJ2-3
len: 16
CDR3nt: TGTGCCAGCAGCCAGCAGCCCAGGGACCTATCGGATACGCAGTATTTT
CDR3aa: CASSQQPRDLSDTQYF

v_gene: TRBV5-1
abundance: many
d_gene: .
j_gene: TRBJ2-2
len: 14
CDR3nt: TGCGCCAGCAGCTTGGGACAGTACACCGGGGAGCTGTTTTTT
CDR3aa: CASSLGQYTGELFF

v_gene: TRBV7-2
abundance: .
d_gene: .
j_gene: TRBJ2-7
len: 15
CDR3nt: TGTGCCAGCACCCAAAGTCGGACTCTAGCCGGAGAGCAGTACTTC
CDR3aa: CASTQSRTLAGEQYF

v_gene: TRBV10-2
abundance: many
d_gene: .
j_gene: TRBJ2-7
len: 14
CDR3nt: TGCGCCAGCTCCCCTGGGGGAGTGCGTGGGGAGCAGTACTTC
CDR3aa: CASSPGGVRGEQYF

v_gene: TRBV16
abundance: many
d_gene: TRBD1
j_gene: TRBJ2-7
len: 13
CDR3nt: TGTGCCAGCAGCCCGGACAGGGTCTACGAGCAGTACTTC
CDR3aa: CASSPDRVYEQYF

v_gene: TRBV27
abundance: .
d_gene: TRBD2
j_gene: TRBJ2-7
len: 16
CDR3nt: TGTGCCAGCAGTTCTCACTTAGCGGGAGAATCGGGGGAGCAGTACTTC
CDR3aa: CASSSHLAGESGEQYF

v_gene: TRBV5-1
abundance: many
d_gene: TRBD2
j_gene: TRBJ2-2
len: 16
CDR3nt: TGCGCCAGCAGCCCAGTAGCGGGAACGAACACCGGGGAGCTGTTTTTT
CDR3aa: CASSPVAGTNTGELFF

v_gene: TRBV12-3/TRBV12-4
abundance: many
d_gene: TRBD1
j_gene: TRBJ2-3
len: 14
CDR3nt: TGTGCCAGCAGTTTGGGACAGGACACAGATACGCAGTATTTT
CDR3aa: CASSLGQDTDTQYF

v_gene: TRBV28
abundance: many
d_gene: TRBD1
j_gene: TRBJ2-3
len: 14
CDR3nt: TGTGCCAGCAGTTTAGTACAGGGGATGGATACGCAGTATTTT
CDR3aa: CASSLVQGMDTQYF

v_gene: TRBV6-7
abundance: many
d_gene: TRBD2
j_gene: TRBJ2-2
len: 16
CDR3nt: TGTGCCAGCAGTTACCCCCAGCGGGGAAGGGACGGGGAGCTGTTTTTT
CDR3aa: CASSYPQRGRDGELFF

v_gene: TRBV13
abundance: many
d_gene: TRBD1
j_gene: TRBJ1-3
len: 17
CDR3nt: TGTGCCAGCAGCTTAGGCCGGGACAGGATAACTGAAAACACCATATATTTT
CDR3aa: CASSLGRDRITENTIYF

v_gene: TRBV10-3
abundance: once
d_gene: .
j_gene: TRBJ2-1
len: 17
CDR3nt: TGTGCCATCAGCGGCGTGGGTACGGGGAGCTCCTACAATGAGCAGTTCTTC
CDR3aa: CAISGVGTGSSYNEQFF

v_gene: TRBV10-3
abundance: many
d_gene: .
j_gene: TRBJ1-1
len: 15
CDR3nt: TGTGCCATCAGTGAAAGAATGGGGCCGTACACTGAAGCTTTCTTT
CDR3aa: CAISERMGPYTEAFF

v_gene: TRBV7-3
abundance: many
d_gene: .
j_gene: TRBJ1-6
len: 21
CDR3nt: TGTGCCAGCAGCTTGATCGGTTACGGGGCCAGCCCTAGAATCTATAATTCACCCCTCCACTTT
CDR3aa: CASSLIGYGASPRIYNSPLHF

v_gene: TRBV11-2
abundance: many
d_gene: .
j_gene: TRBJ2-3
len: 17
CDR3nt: TGTGCCAGCAGCTCCCGCGCTGGGGACGATCCTACAGATACGCAGTATTTT
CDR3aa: CASSSRAGDDPTDTQYF

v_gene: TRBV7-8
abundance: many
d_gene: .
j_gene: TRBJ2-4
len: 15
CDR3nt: TGTGCCAGCAGCCCCGGGGGCAGGGGGGGAAACATTCAGTACTTC
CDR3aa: CASSPGGRGGNIQYF

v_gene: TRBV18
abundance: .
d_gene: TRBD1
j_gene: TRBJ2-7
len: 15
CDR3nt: TGTGCCAGCTCACGTCTCGGGACAGGGGCCGACGAGCAGTACTTC
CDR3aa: CASSRLGTGADEQYF

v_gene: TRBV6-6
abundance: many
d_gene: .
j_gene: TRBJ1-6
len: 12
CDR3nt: TGTGCCAGCAGCCCCGGGGATTCACCCCTCCACTTT
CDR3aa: CASSPGDSPLHF